The clone carrying this T cell receptor beta chain has a single count. The data belong to a study of CD8+ T cells in alopecia areata. For the study at large: Oral tofacitinib (5 to 10 mg twice daily) was administered to treated patients. A 6-month period off drug followed tofacitinib, which lasted 6 to 18 months.

Extracted RNA was reverse transcribed into cDNA, the sequencing template. The repertoire was sequenced with immunoSEQ multiplex PCR; TCRdb's copy has only in-frame clones and lacks some. This table holds about 42,000 clones, around 71% found once. Indicated treatment: oral pan-JAK inhibitor, 5-10 mg twice daily. The V end lost 4 bases, the J end lost 5 bases, and 13 bases lay between the germline ends. Germline V gene sequence: CDR1 SGHRS, CDR2 YFSETQ. This CDR3 spans 13 amino acids. V usage is TRBV5-1 and J usage is TRBJ2-7; possible D gene TRBD2, 6 bases. This TCR was sampled from a human donor with alopecia areata. The input for sequencing was CD8+ T cells sorted from blood, taken at week 4, from a patient treated with tofacitinib. The CDR3, as DNA: TGCGCCAGCAGCGGTACTAGCTACCACGAGCAGTACTTC. Protein: CASSGTSYHEQYF.